The 29 T cell receptor beta chains presented below share a single source sample, sequenced in a study of CXCR3-negative and CXCR3-positive naive CD8 T cells. Libraries of TRB cDNA were made by 5' RACE and carried UMIs. From its re-call of the 5' RACE reads, TCRdb lists each CDR3 protein once, without DNA. The repertoire table contains some 130,000 distinct CDR3 sequences. Overall study results and limits: A higher hydrophobicity marked the TRB CDR3s of CXCR3-positive naive cells versus CXCR3-negative naive cells.

These receptors are not linked to any known antigen. The sequencing sample was made of naive CXCR3+ CD8+ T cells from blood. Regarding subset: CD45RO-CCR7+CD27+CD95- naive CD8+ T cells expressing CXCR3 (TNR3+). Source of these receptors: a human donor in good health. Some clones in this sample may be carry-over from other donors' samples.

V and J are TRBV20-1 and TRBJ2-3; TCRdb reports TRBD2, a call that lacks DNA to check it against. This CDR3 has 18 amino acids. CDR1 and CDR2 from the germline V gene are DFQATT and SNEGSKA (reference sequence). This chain's CDR3 is CSARDMKERVSSTDTQYF.

The chain links TRBV23-1 to TRBJ1-1; TCRdb's D call, TRBD1, is unchecked because there is no DNA. TRBV23-1 is designated an ORF whose function remains uncertain. The CDR3 is 13 residues long. The CDR3 sequence is CASLREMNTEAFF.

The chain carries TRBV29-1 and TRBJ1-1; TCRdb calls TRBD1, which cannot be checked without DNA. The V gene's germline CDR1 is SQVTM and CDR2 ANQGSEA. This CDR3 is 13 amino acids long. This CDR3 is CSVEVPSPGEAFF.

The CDR3: CASSMMGYNEQFF. The rearrangement uses TRBV19 and TRBJ2-1. From germline, CDR1 is LNHDA and CDR2 SQIVND (reference sequence). The CDR3 runs 13 residues.

CDR3 in amino acids: CASTLSLSGGAADTQYF. V and J are TRBV5-4 and TRBJ2-3; TCRdb's D call, TRBD2, is unchecked because there is no DNA. Germline CDR1 reads SGHNT; CDR2 reads YYREEE (reference sequence). The length of the CDR3 is 17 residues.

The rearrangement uses TRBV3-1 and TRBJ2-3. From germline, CDR1 is LGHDT and CDR2 YNNKEL (reference sequence). The CDR3 runs to 13 residues. The CDR3 spells CASSQDRGFTQYF.

The chain is built from TRBV7-9 and TRBJ2-2; the TCRdb call, TRBD1, lacks DNA for checking. CDR3 length: 17 residues. The germline CDR1 and CDR2 sequences are SEHNR and FQNEAQ (reference sequence). This chain's CDR3 is CASSLEPYRSDTGELFF. Combining the CDR3 with reference TRBV7-9 and TRBJ2-2 gives the whole variable domain DTGVSQNPRHKITKRGQNVTFRCDPISEHNRLYWYRQTLGQGPEFLTYFQNEAQLEKSRLLSDRFSAERPKGSFSTLEIQRTEQGDSAMYLCASSLEPYRSDTGELFFGEGSRLTVL.

V usage is TRBV7-3 and J usage is TRBJ2-1; the D call from TCRdb, TRBD1, cannot be confirmed without DNA. CDR3 length equals 14 residues. Germline V gene lookup returns CDR1 SGHTA and CDR2 FQGTGA. CDR3 protein: CASILTGTADEQFF.

The rearrangement links TRBV29-1 to TRBJ1-1; with no DNA, the TCRdb D assignment of TRBD1 cannot be verified. This CDR3 has 14 residues. Germline-derived CDR1 and CDR2 are SQVTM and ANQGSEA. Here the CDR3 reads CSVGPGTLNTEAFF.

V usage is TRBV25-1 and J usage is TRBJ2-7; TCRdb selects TRBD1, and the lack of DNA leaves this call unchecked. This CDR3 region has 16 residues. The germline V gene encodes CDR1 MGHDK and CDR2 SYGVNS. This CDR3 reads CASSELGVSGVNEQYF.

The V and J genes are TRBV7-9 and TRBJ2-3; the D call from TCRdb, TRBD2, cannot be confirmed without DNA. The CDR3 length is 18 residues. The germline V gene encodes CDR1 SEHNR and CDR2 FQNEAQ (reference sequence). CDR3 sequence: CASSPPDLSGSYTDTQYF.

The CDR3 here is CSVEQDSFYEQYF. The chain recombines TRBV29-1 with TRBJ2-7. The CDR3 runs to 13 residues. CDR1 and CDR2 from the germline V gene are SQVTM and ANQGSEA.

The chain recombines TRBV5-1 with TRBJ1-1. From germline, CDR1 is SGHRS and CDR2 YFSETQ. The CDR3 has 16 amino acids. The CDR3 sequence: CASSLLAGSMNTEAFF.

V is TRBV28 and J is TRBJ1-2; the D gene TCRdb calls, TRBD1, cannot be checked with no DNA. Germline values: CDR1 MDHEN, CDR2 SYDVKM. CDR3 length: 14 residues. CDR3 in amino acids: CASTLSSRGSVYTF.

The chain couples TRBV7-3 to TRBJ2-5; TCRdb proposes TRBD1, but this gene call is untestable without DNA. The length of the CDR3 is 13 residues. Germline V gene data show CDR1 as SGHTA and CDR2 as FQGTGA. Here the CDR3 reads CASNSHRRETQYF. Together with reference TRBV7-3 and TRBJ2-5, the CDR3 gives the full variable domain: GAGVSQTPSNKVTEKGKYVELRCDPISGHTALYWYRQSLGQGPEFLIYFQGTGAADDSGLPNDRFFAVRPEGSVSTLKIQRTERGDSAVYLCASNSHRRETQYFGPGTRLLVL.

The CDR3 loop is CASRSRQDSGEQYF. V gene TRBV11-3 combines with J gene TRBJ2-7. The germline gives CDR1 SGHNT, CDR2 YENEEA. The CDR3 has 14 residues.

CDR3 amino acids: CASSDSAVTQADNTEAFF. This chain links TRBV2 with TRBJ1-1. This CDR3 spans 18 amino acids. Germline V gives CDR1 SNHLY, CDR2 FYNNEI.

The chain joins TRBV19 to TRBJ2-1; the TCRdb call, TRBD2, lacks DNA for checking. The CDR3 length is 15 residues. Germline V gives CDR1 LNHDA, CDR2 SQIVND (reference sequence). The CDR3 sequence: CASSIDAGTYNEQFF.

CDR3 residues: CASSIRGRDEQFF. The chain combines TRBV19 with TRBJ2-1; no DNA is available, so the TRBD1 call from TCRdb remains unchecked. Germline values: CDR1 LNHDA, CDR2 SQIVND (reference sequence). The CDR3 contains 13 residues.

The chain recombines TRBV27 with TRBJ1-2; as DNA is missing, the TRBD1 call by TCRdb cannot be tested. The CDR3 has 14 residues. Per the germline V gene, CDR1 is MNHEY and CDR2 is SMNVEV (reference sequence). CDR3 protein: CASSPRRDGYGYTF.

V usage is TRBV30 and J usage is TRBJ2-3; TCRdb outputs TRBD2, but without DNA this stays unchecked. This CDR3 has 14 residues. CDR1 is GTSNPN and CDR2 is SVGIG in the germline V gene (reference sequence). CDR3: CAWSQSSTTDTQYF. The full variable domain, in which reference TRBV30 and TRBJ2-3 provide the parts outside the CDR3, is SQTIHQWPATLVQPVGSPLSLECTVEGTSNPNLYWYRQAAGRGLQLLFYSVGIGQISSEVPQNLSASRPQDRQFILSSKKLLLSDSGFYLCAWSQSSTTDTQYFGPGTRLTVL.

The chain has TRBV5-1 and TRBJ1-6; TCRdb's assignment of TRBD1 cannot be checked, as there is no DNA. This CDR3 is 18 amino acids long. CDR1 and CDR2 (germline): SGHRS, YFSETQ. CDR3 in amino acids: CASSLPKGQSSYNSPLHF.

The V and J genes are TRBV28 and TRBJ1-5; there is no DNA to check the TCRdb D call of TRBD1. There are 15 residues in the CDR3. Germline CDR1 is MDHEN and CDR2 is SYDVKM. The CDR3 reads CASSSLGTLNQPQHF.

This rearrangement joins TRBV7-2 to TRBJ2-5; TCRdb's D gene call, TRBD1, goes unchecked for lack of DNA. The germline CDR1 and CDR2 sequences are SGHTA and FQGNSA. There are 15 residues in the CDR3. The CDR3 sequence is CASSLRLAPQETQYF.

The genes are TRBV10-2 and TRBJ1-2; without DNA, the TCRdb call of TRBD1 cannot be checked. The CDR3 loop spans 16 amino acids. Germline V gives CDR1 WSHSY, CDR2 SAAADI. CDR3 in amino acids: CASSGSLAGGFYGYTF.

V and J are TRBV9 and TRBJ2-6; TCRdb reports TRBD1, a call that lacks DNA to check it against. The V gene's germline CDR1 is SGDLS and CDR2 YYNGEE. CDR3 length: 17 amino acids. CDR3: CASSIGTGSSGANVLTF.

The rearrangement uses TRBV7-9 and TRBJ1-1; as DNA is missing, the TRBD1 call by TCRdb cannot be tested. CDR1 and CDR2 from the germline V gene are SEHNR and FQNEAQ (reference sequence). The CDR3 is 15 amino acids. The CDR3 region is CASSLLTGVNTEAFF.

The chain links TRBV7-9 to TRBJ2-2; TCRdb returns TRBD1, unconfirmable since there is no DNA. The CDR3 extends over 18 amino acids. CDR1 and CDR2 from the germline V gene are SEHNR and FQNEAQ (reference sequence). The CDR3 region is CASSVALQGPDGTGELFF.

The V call is TRBV7-9, the J call TRBJ2-3. Germline V gene data show CDR1 as SEHNR and CDR2 as FQNEAQ (reference sequence). CDR3 size: 12 residues. The CDR3 spells CASSLLADTQYF.